These 8 T cell receptor beta chains were sequenced from one sample in a study of T cells in Graves' hyperthyroidism and ophthalmopathy (dated by TCRdb to between 2019 and 2020). To prepare the library, multiplex PCR was applied. The instrument given in TCRdb is Illumina HiSeq 2000. TCR beta CDR3 regions were amplified from RNA transcripts. The first round of RT-PCR for the TCR CDR3 was performed with the HTBI primer set and the Qiagen OneStep RT-PCR kit. TCRdb redid the processing of the public reads, applying fastp at Q25 and MiXCR, and retained in-frame beta chains. Identical CDR3 protein sequences are pooled into one entry, listed with their most common genes and DNA. The sample profile shows about 640,000 distinct CDR3 sequences; less than 25% of them were found once. Around a third of the sample belongs to the ten largest clones. Source material: blood. The receptor source for this set is a man under 40 with Graves' ophthalmopathy.

This clonotype was counted between two and nine times. The chain employs TRBV19 and TRBJ1-1; 9 bases match TRBD1. The CDR3 extends over 14 amino acids. Losses at the gene ends were 7 bases for V and 1 base for J; bases not matched to a gene: 4. Germline V gives CDR1 LNHDA, CDR2 SQIVND (reference sequence). CDR3 nucleotides: TGTGCCAGTACCATGGGACAGGGGAACACTGAAGCTTTCTTT. This sequence encodes CASTMGQGNTEAFF.

This clonotype has at least ten counts. The chain combines TRBV28 with TRBJ1-1; a possible D gene is TRBD1 (6 bases). The CDR3 has 15 residues. V lost 5 bases, J lost 3 bases, and 16 bases lay in between. CDR1 and CDR2 from the germline V gene are MDHEN and SYDVKM. CDR3 bases: TGTGCCAGCAGTCCGCTGGACAGAAAGCACACTGAAGCTTTCTTT. Protein product: CASSPLDRKHTEAFF.

The genes are TRBV19 and TRBJ2-5, with D unclear. Germline CDR1 is LNHDA and CDR2 is SQIVND (reference sequence). The CDR3 has 13 amino acids. V lost 3 bases and J lost 4, with 9 bases in between. The CDR3 spells CASSIRRRETQYF. The CDR3, as DNA: TGTGCCAGTAGTATTAGGAGACGAGAGACCCAGTACTTC.

This clonotype was observed a handful of times. This sequence joins TRBV5-4 and TRBJ2-5; D is unclear. CDR1 and CDR2 from the germline V gene are SGHNT and YYREEE (reference sequence). The V gene lost 3 bases and the J gene lost 3 bases, with 15 bases spanning the gap. The CDR3 spans 15 residues. The CDR3 loop is CASSYNPDPEETQYF. In nucleotides, the CDR3 is TGTGCCAGCAGCTATAACCCAGATCCTGAAGAGACCCAGTACTTC.

J is TRBJ1-4 and V is TRBV28, with 7 nucleotides matching TRBD1. V was pared by 5 bases and J by 3 bases, with 9 bases of the junction left unmatched. This CDR3 is 16 amino acids long. Per the germline V gene, CDR1 is MDHEN and CDR2 is SYDVKM. The CDR3 is CASSARTGTANEKLFF. DNA of the CDR3: TGTGCCAGCAGTGCGAGAACCGGGACAGCTAATGAAAAACTGTTTTTT.

This clonotype was picked up a small number of times. V and J are TRBV4-2 and TRBJ2-1; D is unclear. Germline CDR1 LGHNA, CDR2 YNFKEQ. V dropped 0 bases and J dropped 0 bases, with 9 bases sitting between them. CDR3 size: 16 residues. CDR3 region: CASSQDQESSYNEQFF. The CDR3 bases are TGTGCCAGCAGCCAAGATCAGGAAAGCTCCTACAATGAGCAGTTCTTC.

There are many counts of this clonotype. The chain combines TRBV28 with TRBJ1-6, with D tentatively TRBD1 (6 bases). CDR1 and CDR2 (germline): MDHEN, SYDVKM. The V gene lost 6 bases and the J gene lost 7 bases, with 16 bases spanning the gap. This CDR3 region has 15 residues. In nucleotides, the CDR3 is TGTGCCAGCAGGGGTCCGGACAGATTAAATTCACCCCTCCACTTT. This gives the protein CASRGPDRLNSPLHF.

This clonotype occurred a few times. The chain uses TRBV6-1 and TRBJ2-1; D gene ambiguous. Germline CDR1 and CDR2: MNHNS and SASEGT. The CDR3 is made up of 10 amino acids. The V end was cut by 3 bases, the J end by 13 bases, with 7 bases between. The chain's CDR3 is CASSEYRQFF. CDR3 nucleotides: TGTGCCAGCAGTGAGTACAGACAGTTCTTC.